A selection of T cell receptor beta chains follows, all from one sample in a study of response to subunit inactivated influenza vaccine. TCRdb called the RT-PCR reads again in MiXCR, with one record for every CDR3 protein. The data show approximately 680,000 distinct CDR3 sequences, 15% to 17% seen once. Sequences were derived from PBMCs from blood, sampled approximately 12 days after vaccination. The receptors stem from a man in his fifties or sixties who received an inactivated influenza vaccine. Both conserved end residues are part of each CDR3. D genes are given only for firm matches.

D | J | V | CDR3
- | TRBJ1-1 | TRBV5-1 | CASSLEQGGNTEAFF
- | TRBJ2-4 | TRBV7-2 | CASSSVRGQNIQYF
- | TRBJ2-7 | TRBV10-3 | CAISESGLVYEQYF
TRBD2 | TRBJ2-1 | TRBV4-3 | CASSAKWRGALDEQFF
- | TRBJ2-7 | TRBV5-1 | CASSLVSGESPYEQYF
- | TRBJ2-7 | TRBV20-1 | CSAREASDYEQYF
TRBD1 | TRBJ2-7 | TRBV29-1 | CSAGTGGFDEQYF
- | TRBJ2-2 | TRBV7-2 | CASRPTGSGDTGELFF
- | TRBJ1-2 | TRBV4-3 | CASSQGSATYGYTF
TRBD2 | TRBJ2-7 | TRBV15 | CATSKGTSGRFYEQYF
TRBD2 | TRBJ2-4 | TRBV6-2/TRBV6-3 | CASSSITSGDDWAKNIQYF
- | TRBJ2-7 | TRBV20-1 | CSARDELAGGPYEQYF
TRBD2 | TRBJ2-5 | TRBV7-9 | CASSSGLAAYQETQYF
- | TRBJ1-2 | TRBV28 | CASEKGNYGYTF
- | TRBJ2-1 | TRBV6-6 | CASSYASFNEQFF
- | TRBJ1-6 | TRBV12-3/TRBV12-4 | CASNKRAAPLHF
- | TRBJ2-5 | TRBV11-2 | CASSLEPDSRETQYF
TRBD1 | TRBJ2-2 | TRBV15 | CATSRDKLGQGRTGELFF
TRBD1 | TRBJ2-7 | TRBV6-5 | CASSQDRDHYEQYF
TRBD2 | TRBJ2-1 | TRBV12-3/TRBV12-4 | CASSSWGGGGNEQFF
- | TRBJ2-1 | TRBV28 | CASRPDSYNEQFF
- | TRBJ1-1 | TRBV20-1 | CSARDSGRRNTEAFF
- | TRBJ2-3 | TRBV4-1 | CASSHSGYSTDTQYF
TRBD2 | TRBJ2-1 | TRBV3-1 | CASRPPGLAGYNEQFF
- | TRBJ1-4 | TRBV7-9 | CASSSQPTGSEKLFF
- | TRBJ1-6 | TRBV6-2/TRBV6-3 | CASSPQMAPLHF
- | TRBJ1-1 | TRBV13 | CASSLGGSGDTEAFF
- | TRBJ2-2 | TRBV3-1 | CASSQGPWNTGELFF
- | TRBJ1-2 | TRBV5-1 | CASSTGLPGGYTF
- | TRBJ1-1 | TRBV28 | CATSLRVGTEAFF
- | TRBJ2-5 | TRBV20-1 | CSATKTGIQETQYF
- | TRBJ2-1 | TRBV20-1 | CSARDGGGGNEQFF
- | TRBJ2-1 | TRBV29-1 | CSVGFRAQRRDNEQFF
TRBD2 | TRBJ2-1 | TRBV4-2 | CASSQVTSGGYNEQFF
- | TRBJ2-2 | TRBV27 | CASSLLTGNTGELFF
- | TRBJ2-3 | TRBV19 | CASSIDFGTDTQYF
- | TRBJ2-5 | TRBV9 | CASSPHGLQETQYF
- | TRBJ2-1 | TRBV12-3/TRBV12-4 | CASSFTTNEQFF
- | TRBJ2-2 | TRBV12-3/TRBV12-4 | CASSLDSNTGELFF
- | TRBJ2-7 | TRBV6-5 | CASSYSVWGSSYEQYF
- | TRBJ1-2 | TRBV30 | CAWSVDGSYGYTF
TRBD2 | TRBJ2-5 | TRBV6-5 | CASSYPHPLAEETQYF
- | TRBJ1-1 | TRBV24-1 | CATSDSGRGETEAFF
TRBD1 | TRBJ1-6 | TRBV12-3/TRBV12-4 | CASQTGVGSPLHF
TRBD2 | TRBJ2-3 | TRBV11-2 | CASSFRGGGSSTDTQYF
- | TRBJ1-1 | TRBV6-2/TRBV6-3 | CASSYSIGGANTEAFF
- | TRBJ2-7 | TRBV20-1 | CSARVSYEQYF
- | TRBJ1-4 | TRBV7-2 | CASSTGTGNEKLFF